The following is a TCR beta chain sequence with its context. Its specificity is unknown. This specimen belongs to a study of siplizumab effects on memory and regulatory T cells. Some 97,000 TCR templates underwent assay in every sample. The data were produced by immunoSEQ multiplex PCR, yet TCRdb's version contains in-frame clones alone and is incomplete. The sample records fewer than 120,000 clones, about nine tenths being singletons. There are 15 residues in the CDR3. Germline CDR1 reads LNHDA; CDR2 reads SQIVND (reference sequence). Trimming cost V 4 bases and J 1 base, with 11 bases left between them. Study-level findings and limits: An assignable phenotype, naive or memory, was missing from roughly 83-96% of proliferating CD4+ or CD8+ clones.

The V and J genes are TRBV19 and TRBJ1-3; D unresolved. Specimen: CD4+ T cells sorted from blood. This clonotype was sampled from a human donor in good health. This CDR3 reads CASSSRGRSGNTIYF. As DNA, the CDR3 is TGTGCCAGTAGTAGCCGGGGTCGGTCTGGAAACACCATATATTTT.